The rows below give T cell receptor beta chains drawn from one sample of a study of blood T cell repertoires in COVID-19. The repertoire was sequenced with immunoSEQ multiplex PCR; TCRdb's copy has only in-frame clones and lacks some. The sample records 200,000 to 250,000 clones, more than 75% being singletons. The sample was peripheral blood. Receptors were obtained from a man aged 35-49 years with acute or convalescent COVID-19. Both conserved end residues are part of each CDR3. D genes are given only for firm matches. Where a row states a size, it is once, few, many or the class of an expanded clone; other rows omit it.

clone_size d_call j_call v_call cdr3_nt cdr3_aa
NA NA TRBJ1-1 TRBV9 TGTGCCAGCAGCGCGGAGACTTCGGAAGCTTTCTTT CASSAETSEAFF
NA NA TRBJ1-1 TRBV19 TGTGCCATCACAGGGAAGGGGAGCGCTGAAGCTTTCTTT CAITGKGSAEAFF
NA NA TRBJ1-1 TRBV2 TGTGCCAGCAGTGTCGGCAGGGTGTCGACTGAAGCTTTCTTT CASSVGRVSTEAFF
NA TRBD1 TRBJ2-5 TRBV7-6 TGTGCCAGCAGCCTTGGACAGGGGGTGGGAGAGACCCAGTACTTC CASSLGQGVGETQYF
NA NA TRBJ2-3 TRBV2 TGTGCCAGCAGTAGGACAGTCACAGATACGCAGTATTTT CASSRTVTDTQYF
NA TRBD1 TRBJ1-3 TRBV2 TGTGCCAGCAGTTCCGACAGGGATGAGAGAAACACCATATATTTT CASSSDRDERNTIYF
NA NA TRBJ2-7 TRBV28 TGTGCCAGCATCGGGCAGGGTATCAACGAGCAGTACTTC CASIGQGINEQYF
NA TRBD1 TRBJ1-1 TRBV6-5 TGTGCCAGCAGAGACAGGGGGGTTAGTGAAGCTTTCTTT CASRDRGVSEAFF
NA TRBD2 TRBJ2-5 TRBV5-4 TGTGCCAGCACCCCGTCACTAGCGGGGGGGCCAGAGACCCAGTACTTC CASTPSLAGGPETQYF
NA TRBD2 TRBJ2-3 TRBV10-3 TGTGCCACCCGTCACCAGCTAGCGGGGGTCTCAGATACGCAGTATTTT CATRHQLAGVSDTQYF
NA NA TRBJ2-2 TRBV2 TGTGCCAGCGGCGCCTCCCAGACAGAGAACACCGGGGAGCTGTTTTTT CASGASQTENTGELFF
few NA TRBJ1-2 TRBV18 TGTGCCAGCTCACCCGGAAGGGGACAAAACTATGGCTACACCTTC CASSPGRGQNYGYTF
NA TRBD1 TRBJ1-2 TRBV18 TGTGCCAGCTCACCAGGGAGACAGGGGGCCGTCTATGGCTACACCTTC CASSPGRQGAVYGYTF
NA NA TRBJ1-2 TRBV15 TGTGCCACCAGCAGAGATACGGGGGAAGAAAATGGCTACACCTTC CATSRDTGEENGYTF
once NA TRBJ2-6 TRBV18 TGTGCCAGCTCACCAACCGGCTCTGGGGCCAACGTCCTGACTTTC CASSPTGSGANVLTF
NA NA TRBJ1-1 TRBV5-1 TGCGCCAGCAGCTTACAGGACAACACTGAAGCTTTCTTT CASSLQDNTEAFF
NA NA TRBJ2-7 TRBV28 TGTGCCAGCAGTTTATCCACAGCATTCTCCTACGAGCAGTACTTC CASSLSTAFSYEQYF
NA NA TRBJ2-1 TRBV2 TGTGCCAGCAGTGAAGGCAGGGCTACAGATGAGCAGTTCTTC CASSEGRATDEQFF
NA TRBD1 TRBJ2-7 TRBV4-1 TGCGCCAGCAGCTGGAACGGACAGGCCGAGCAGTACTTC CASSWNGQAEQYF
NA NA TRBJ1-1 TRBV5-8 TGTGCCAGCAGCTTGGGGAGAGGAGCTGAAGCTTTCTTT CASSLGRGAEAFF
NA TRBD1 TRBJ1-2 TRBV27 TGTGCCAGCAGGGACAGGGGGGACTATGGCTACACCTTC CASRDRGDYGYTF
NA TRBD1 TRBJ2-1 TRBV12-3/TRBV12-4 TGTGCCAGCAGTTTGGGACAGGGTAATGAGCAGTTCTTC CASSLGQGNEQFF
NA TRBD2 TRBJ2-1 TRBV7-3 TGTGCCAGCAGCTTAGGACTAGCGGGGGGATTAAAGCAGTTCTTC CASSLGLAGGLKQFF
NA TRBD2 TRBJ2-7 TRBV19 TGTGCCAGTAGTAGGACAACTAGCGGGACCTACGAGCAGTACTTC CASSRTTSGTYEQYF
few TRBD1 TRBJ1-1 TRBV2 TGTGCCAGCAGGACAGGGCGGACGAACACTGAAGCTTTCTTT CASRTGRTNTEAFF
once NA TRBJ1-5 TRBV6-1 TGTGCCAGCAGTGAACATAGCAATCAGCCCCAGCATTTT CASSEHSNQPQHF
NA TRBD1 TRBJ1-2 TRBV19 TGTGCCAGTAGTACCCGGGACAGGGGGTTAGCTAACTATGGCTACACCTTC CASSTRDRGLANYGYTF
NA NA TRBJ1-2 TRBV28 TGTGCCAGCAGTTCGACAGGAACCTATGGCTACACCTTC CASSSTGTYGYTF
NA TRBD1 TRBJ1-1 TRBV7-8 TGTGCCAGCAGGGTGGACAGGGCCCTGGGGAACACTGAAGCTTTCTTT CASRVDRALGNTEAFF
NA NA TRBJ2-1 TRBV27 TGTGCCAGCAGTCCCACCGGGACTGGGGCGTTCTTC CASSPTGTGAFF
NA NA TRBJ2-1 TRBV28 TGTGCCAGCAGTTCCATTTACAATGAGCAGTTCTTC CASSSIYNEQFF
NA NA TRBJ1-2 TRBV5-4 TGTGCCAGCAGCTTGGGAGGGGGAGCGCCTTCTGGCTACACCTTC CASSLGGGAPSGYTF
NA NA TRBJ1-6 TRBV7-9 TGTGCCAGCAGCTTCAGGGATCCCCGCGCGGATTCACCCCTCCACTTT CASSFRDPRADSPLHF
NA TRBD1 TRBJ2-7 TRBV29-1 TGCAGCGTTACCTATTCTCCGGGACAGGCAGTGGACGAGCAGTACTTC CSVTYSPGQAVDEQYF
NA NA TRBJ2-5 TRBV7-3 TGTGCCAGCAGTCCGACAGGGAGGGAGACCCAGTACTTC CASSPTGRETQYF
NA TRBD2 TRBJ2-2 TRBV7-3 TGTGCCAGCAGCTTATCCTTGGGGGAGGGGAACACCGGGGAGCTGTTTTTT CASSLSLGEGNTGELFF
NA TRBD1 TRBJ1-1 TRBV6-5 TGTGCCACCTGCGGACAGGAGCACACTGAAGCTTTCTTT CATCGQEHTEAFF
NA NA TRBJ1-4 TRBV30 TGTGCCTGGAGTTTCCCGGGACTGATTAATGAAAAACTGTTTTTT CAWSFPGLINEKLFF
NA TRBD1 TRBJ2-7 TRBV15 TGTGCCACCAAGGAGAAGGGACAGGGAGCCTACGAGCAGTACTTC CATKEKGQGAYEQYF